Listed below are T cell receptor beta chains from one sample, sequenced in a study of blood T cell repertoires in COVID-19. Using immunoSEQ multiplex PCR, the repertoire was profiled, and TCRdb retains in-frame clones only, with some absent. The sample lists 250,000 to 350,000 clones, less than 85% occurring once. Sequences were obtained from peripheral blood. The receptors were gathered from a human donor with COVID-19, enrolled during active disease. The donor label of this sample is uncertain. Each CDR3 is given with its conserved first and last residue. D genes are given only for firm matches. Clone size is given for some rows only: seen once, a few or many times, or a class if the clone is expanded.

abundance: .
v_gene: TRBV6-5
d_gene: .
j_gene: TRBJ1-1
CDR3aa: CASSYRLGGSQAFF
CDR3nt: TGTGCCAGCAGTTACCGCCTAGGAGGGTCTCAAGCTTTCTTT

abundance: .
v_gene: TRBV5-1
d_gene: TRBD2
j_gene: TRBJ2-3
CDR3aa: CASSLRLAGDTDTQYF
CDR3nt: TGCGCCAGCAGCTTGAGACTAGCGGGAGACACAGATACGCAGTATTTT

abundance: .
v_gene: TRBV5-1
d_gene: TRBD2
j_gene: TRBJ2-1
CDR3aa: CASSLGLAGGWNNEQFF
CDR3nt: TGCGCCAGCAGCTTAGGACTAGCGGGAGGTTGGAATAATGAGCAGTTCTTC

abundance: .
v_gene: TRBV5-6
d_gene: .
j_gene: TRBJ1-5
CDR3aa: CASSRFDNQPQHF
CDR3nt: TGTGCCAGCAGCCGGTTTGACAATCAGCCCCAGCATTTT

abundance: .
v_gene: TRBV5-1
d_gene: TRBD1
j_gene: TRBJ1-6
CDR3aa: CASSLEGAHNSPLHF
CDR3nt: TGCGCCAGCAGCTTGGAGGGGGCGCATAATTCACCCCTCCACTTT

abundance: .
v_gene: TRBV6-1
d_gene: .
j_gene: TRBJ1-1
CDR3aa: CASSERWGDSWNTEAFF
CDR3nt: TGTGCCAGCAGTGAAAGGTGGGGGGACTCCTGGAACACTGAAGCTTTCTTT

abundance: .
v_gene: TRBV27
d_gene: TRBD1
j_gene: TRBJ2-7
CDR3aa: CASSQNQGAPYEQYF
CDR3nt: TGTGCCAGCAGTCAGAATCAGGGGGCCCCCTACGAGCAGTACTTC

abundance: .
v_gene: TRBV9
d_gene: .
j_gene: TRBJ1-2
CDR3aa: CASSGRGSYGYTF
CDR3nt: TGTGCCAGCAGCGGCAGGGGAAGCTATGGCTACACCTTC

abundance: .
v_gene: TRBV7-9
d_gene: .
j_gene: TRBJ1-1
CDR3aa: CASSSLGQNTEAFF
CDR3nt: TGTGCCAGCAGCAGCCTGGGACAGAACACTGAAGCTTTCTTT

abundance: .
v_gene: TRBV27
d_gene: TRBD1
j_gene: TRBJ2-2
CDR3aa: CASSRQGAGELFF
CDR3nt: TGTGCCAGCAGTCGACAGGGTGCGGGGGAGCTGTTTTTT

abundance: .
v_gene: TRBV27
d_gene: TRBD2
j_gene: TRBJ2-1
CDR3aa: CASSSPASGSGNEQFF
CDR3nt: TGTGCCAGCAGTTCGCCAGCTAGCGGGAGTGGGAATGAGCAGTTCTTC

abundance: few
v_gene: TRBV5-1
d_gene: .
j_gene: TRBJ1-1
CDR3aa: CASNSGLNTEAFF
CDR3nt: TGCGCCAGCAACTCGGGTTTAAACACTGAAGCTTTCTTT

abundance: .
v_gene: TRBV18
d_gene: .
j_gene: TRBJ1-1
CDR3aa: CASSPPNQGTEAFF
CDR3nt: TGTGCCAGCTCACCACCGAACCAGGGAACTGAAGCTTTCTTT

abundance: .
v_gene: TRBV7-9
d_gene: TRBD1
j_gene: TRBJ1-2
CDR3aa: CASSSLTGGGGYTF
CDR3nt: TGTGCCAGCAGCTCACTTACAGGGGGCGGTGGCTACACCTTC

abundance: .
v_gene: TRBV28
d_gene: TRBD1
j_gene: TRBJ1-1
CDR3aa: CASSPAGTGGSKIAFF
CDR3nt: TGTGCCAGCAGTCCGGCCGGGACAGGGGGGTCTAAGATCGCTTTCTTT

abundance: .
v_gene: TRBV28
d_gene: TRBD1
j_gene: TRBJ2-7
CDR3aa: CASSRTGGGLYEQYF
CDR3nt: TGTGCCAGCAGCCGGACAGGGGGCGGGTTGTACGAGCAGTACTTC

abundance: .
v_gene: TRBV29-1
d_gene: .
j_gene: TRBJ1-5
CDR3aa: CSVESQGNQPQHF
CDR3nt: TGCAGCGTTGAAAGTCAGGGTAATCAGCCCCAGCATTTT

abundance: few
v_gene: TRBV29-1
d_gene: .
j_gene: TRBJ2-7
CDR3aa: CSVGSSDIFSPQYF
CDR3nt: TGCAGCGTGGGAAGCTCGGACATATTTTCCCCGCAGTACTTC

abundance: .
v_gene: TRBV28
d_gene: .
j_gene: TRBJ1-2
CDR3aa: CASRPTRQVQGYTF
CDR3nt: TGTGCCAGCAGACCCACCCGGCAGGTCCAAGGCTACACCTTC

abundance: .
v_gene: TRBV19
d_gene: .
j_gene: TRBJ1-1
CDR3aa: CASSTPDVGGPNTEAFF
CDR3nt: TGTGCCAGTAGTACGCCCGATGTCGGGGGGCCGAACACTGAAGCTTTCTTT

abundance: .
v_gene: TRBV9
d_gene: TRBD1
j_gene: TRBJ2-7
CDR3aa: CASSARTGSYEQYF
CDR3nt: TGTGCCAGCAGCGCCCGGACAGGTTCCTACGAGCAGTACTTC

abundance: .
v_gene: TRBV6-5
d_gene: TRBD2
j_gene: TRBJ2-7
CDR3aa: CASTLADSAYEQYF
CDR3nt: TGTGCCAGCACTCTAGCGGACTCAGCCTACGAGCAGTACTTC

abundance: few
v_gene: TRBV11-2
d_gene: TRBD1
j_gene: TRBJ2-3
CDR3aa: CASSLRGTGADTQYF
CDR3nt: TGTGCCAGCAGCTTAAGGGGGACAGGGGCAGATACGCAGTATTTT

abundance: once
v_gene: TRBV5-1
d_gene: TRBD1
j_gene: TRBJ1-1
CDR3aa: CASSLTGEETEAFF
CDR3nt: TGCGCCAGCAGCTTAACAGGGGAGGAGACTGAAGCTTTCTTT

abundance: .
v_gene: TRBV7-2
d_gene: TRBD2
j_gene: TRBJ2-3
CDR3aa: CASSLERGGTDTQYF
CDR3nt: TGTGCCAGCAGCTTAGAACGGGGGGGCACAGATACGCAGTATTTT

abundance: .
v_gene: TRBV13
d_gene: .
j_gene: TRBJ2-3
CDR3aa: CASSLGNTQYF
CDR3nt: TGTGCCAGCAGCCTAGGCAATACGCAGTATTTT

abundance: .
v_gene: TRBV7-2
d_gene: .
j_gene: TRBJ1-1
CDR3aa: CASSLSGVTEAFF
CDR3nt: TGTGCCAGCAGCTTATCAGGGGTAACTGAAGCTTTCTTT

abundance: .
v_gene: TRBV6-5
d_gene: TRBD2
j_gene: TRBJ2-7
CDR3aa: CASSQPSGNTYEQYF
CDR3nt: TGTGCCAGCAGTCAGCCTAGCGGGAATACCTACGAGCAGTACTTC

abundance: .
v_gene: TRBV5-1
d_gene: .
j_gene: TRBJ2-7
CDR3aa: CASSSLSSTNEQYF
CDR3nt: TGCGCCAGCAGCTCCCTTTCGAGTACGAACGAGCAGTACTTC

abundance: .
v_gene: TRBV5-5
d_gene: .
j_gene: TRBJ2-7
CDR3aa: CASSFRQETYEQYF
CDR3nt: TGTGCCAGCAGCTTTAGGCAGGAAACCTACGAGCAGTACTTC

abundance: .
v_gene: TRBV24-1
d_gene: .
j_gene: TRBJ1-5
CDR3aa: CATSDRGTQPQHF
CDR3nt: TGTGCCACCAGTGATCGGGGGACCCAGCCCCAGCATTTT